This T cell receptor (beta chain) was sequenced in a study of esophageal squamous cell carcinoma under preoperative chemotherapy. Time point given: before preoperative PTX-NDP chemotherapy. Each CDR3 protein is one row after TCRdb ran MiXCR on the PCR reads. The sample carries 16,000 or so distinct CDR3 sequences, roughly 60% recorded once. Trimming took 4 bases from V and 1 from J, leaving 9 bases between them. The CDR3 runs 14 residues. Per the germline V gene, CDR1 is MGHRA and CDR2 is YSYEKL. The chain combines TRBV4-1 with TRBJ2-3, with D uncertain. The sequence was obtained from a human donor with esophageal squamous cell carcinoma. The donor label of this sample is uncertain. Sampling was done from a patient given preoperative chemotherapy. CDR3 residues: CASSPVLRTDTQYF. DNA for the CDR3: TGCGCCAGCAGCCCGGTCTTACGCACAGATACGCAGTATTTT.